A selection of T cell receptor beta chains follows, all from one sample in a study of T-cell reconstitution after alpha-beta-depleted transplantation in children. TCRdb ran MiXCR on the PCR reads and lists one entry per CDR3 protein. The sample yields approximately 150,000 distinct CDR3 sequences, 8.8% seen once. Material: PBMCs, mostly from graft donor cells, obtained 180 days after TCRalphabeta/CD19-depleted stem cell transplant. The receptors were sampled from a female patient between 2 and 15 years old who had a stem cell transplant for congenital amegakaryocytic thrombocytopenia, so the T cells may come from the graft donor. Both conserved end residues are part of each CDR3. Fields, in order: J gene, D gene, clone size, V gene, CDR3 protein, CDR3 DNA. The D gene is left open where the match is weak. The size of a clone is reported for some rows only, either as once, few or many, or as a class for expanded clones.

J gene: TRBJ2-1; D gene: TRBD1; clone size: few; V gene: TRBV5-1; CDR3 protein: CASSHRQGSYNEQFF; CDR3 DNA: TGCGCCAGCAGCCACAGACAGGGCTCCTACAATGAGCAGTTCTTC
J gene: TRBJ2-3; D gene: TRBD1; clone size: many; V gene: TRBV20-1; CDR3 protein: CSARGNRDRDPDTQYF; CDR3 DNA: TGCAGTGCTAGAGGGAACCGGGACAGGGACCCAGATACGCAGTATTTT
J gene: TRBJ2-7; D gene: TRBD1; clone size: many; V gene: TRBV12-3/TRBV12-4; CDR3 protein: CASSWGQGEQYF; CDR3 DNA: TGTGCCAGCAGTTGGGGACAGGGCGAGCAGTACTTC
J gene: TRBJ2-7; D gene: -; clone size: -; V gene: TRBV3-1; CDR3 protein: CASCQARAAVSGQYF; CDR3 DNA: TGTGCCAGCTGCCAAGCCCGCGCCGCGGTGTCTGGCCAGTACTTC
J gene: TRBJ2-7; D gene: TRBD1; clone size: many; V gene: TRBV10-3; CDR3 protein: CAISPDRESYEQYF; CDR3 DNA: TGTGCCATCAGCCCGGACAGGGAATCCTACGAGCAGTACTTC
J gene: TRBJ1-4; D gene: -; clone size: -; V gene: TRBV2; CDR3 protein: CASRYYREPSEKLFF; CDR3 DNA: TGTGCCAGCAGATATTACAGGGAACCAAGCGAAAAACTGTTTTTT
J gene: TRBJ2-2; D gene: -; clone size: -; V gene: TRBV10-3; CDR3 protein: CAIPGGRSPVGNTGELFF; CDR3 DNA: TGTGCCATTCCCGGGGGCCGTTCTCCGGTGGGGAACACCGGGGAGCTGTTTTTT
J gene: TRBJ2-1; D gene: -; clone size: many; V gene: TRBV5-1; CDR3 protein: CASSQQTVSYNEQFF; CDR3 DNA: TGCGCCAGCAGCCAGCAGACAGTTTCCTACAATGAGCAGTTCTTC
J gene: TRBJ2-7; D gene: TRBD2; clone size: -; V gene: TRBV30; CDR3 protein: CACGGGSYEQYF; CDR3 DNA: TGTGCCTGCGGGGGGGGATCCTACGAGCAGTACTTC
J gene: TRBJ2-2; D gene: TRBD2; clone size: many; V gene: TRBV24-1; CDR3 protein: CATGLAGRNGELFF; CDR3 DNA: TGTGCCACGGGACTAGCGGGTCGCAACGGGGAGCTGTTTTTT
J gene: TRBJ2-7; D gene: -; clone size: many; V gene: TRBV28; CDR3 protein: CASTLDSSYEQYF; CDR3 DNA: TGTGCCAGCACCTTGGACAGCTCCTACGAGCAGTACTTC
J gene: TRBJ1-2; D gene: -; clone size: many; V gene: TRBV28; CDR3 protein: CASSLPSRRQLGYTF; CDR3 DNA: TGTGCCAGCAGCCTCCCTTCGCGACGACAGCTTGGCTACACCTTC
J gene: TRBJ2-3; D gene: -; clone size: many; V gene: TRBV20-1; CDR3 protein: CSARALQRPSTDTQYF; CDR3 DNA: TGCAGTGCTAGGGCCCTCCAGCGTCCTAGCACAGATACGCAGTATTTT
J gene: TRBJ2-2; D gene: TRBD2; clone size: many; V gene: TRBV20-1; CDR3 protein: CSARDSTSGRDGELFF; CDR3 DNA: TGCAGTGCTAGAGATTCAACTAGCGGGAGGGACGGGGAGCTGTTTTTT
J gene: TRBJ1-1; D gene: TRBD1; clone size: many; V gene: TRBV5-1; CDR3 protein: CASSLLGGANTEAFF; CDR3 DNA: TGCGCCAGCAGCTTGTTAGGGGGCGCGAACACTGAAGCTTTCTTT
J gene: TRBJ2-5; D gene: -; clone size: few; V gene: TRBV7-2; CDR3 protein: CASSLYPRGETQYF; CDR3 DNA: TGTGCCAGCAGCTTATATCCCCGGGGAGAGACCCAGTACTTC
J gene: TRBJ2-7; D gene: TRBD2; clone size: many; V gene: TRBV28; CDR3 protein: CASSSPGGVLYEQYF; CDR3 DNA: TGTGCCAGCTCCTCCCCCGGGGGGGTACTCTACGAGCAGTACTTC
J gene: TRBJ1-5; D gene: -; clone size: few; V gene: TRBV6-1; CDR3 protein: CASSDHGTFQPQHF; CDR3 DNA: TGTGCCAGCAGTGACCACGGGACATTTCAGCCCCAGCATTTT
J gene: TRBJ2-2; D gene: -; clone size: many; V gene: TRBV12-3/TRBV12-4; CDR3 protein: CASSDYNTGELFF; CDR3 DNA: TGTGCCAGCTCGGACTACAACACCGGGGAGCTGTTTTTT
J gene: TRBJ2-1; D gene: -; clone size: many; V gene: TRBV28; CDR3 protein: CASSLRGTRPYNEQFF; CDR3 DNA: TGTGCCAGCAGTTTGCGTGGGACTCGCCCGTACAATGAGCAGTTCTTC
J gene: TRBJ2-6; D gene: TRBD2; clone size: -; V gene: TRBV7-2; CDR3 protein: CASSLGGAGNVLTF; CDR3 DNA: TGTGCCAGCAGCCTGGGAGGAGCGGGAAACGTCCTGACTTTC
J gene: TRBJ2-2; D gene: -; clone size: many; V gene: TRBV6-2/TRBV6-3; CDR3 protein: CASSTTYRLTGWPAPGELFF; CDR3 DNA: TGTGCCAGCAGTACTACCTACCGACTTACAGGGTGGCCCGCACCTGGGGAGCTGTTTTTT
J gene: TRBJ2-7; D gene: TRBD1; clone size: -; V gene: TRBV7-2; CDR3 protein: CASSSGTGLYEQYF; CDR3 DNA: TGTGCCAGCAGCTCGGGGACAGGACTCTACGAGCAGTACTTC
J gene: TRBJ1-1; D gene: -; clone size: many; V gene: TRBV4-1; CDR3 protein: CASSRWGGNAEAFF; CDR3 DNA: TGCGCCAGCAGCCGTTGGGGAGGGAACGCTGAAGCTTTCTTT
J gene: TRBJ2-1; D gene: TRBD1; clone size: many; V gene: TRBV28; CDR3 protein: CASSLGTGYHEQFF; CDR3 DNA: TGTGCCAGCAGTTTAGGGACAGGGTACCATGAGCAGTTCTTC
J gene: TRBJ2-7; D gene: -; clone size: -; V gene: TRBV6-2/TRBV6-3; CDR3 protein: CASSTYRQVGYRQYF; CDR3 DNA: TGTGCCAGCAGTACCTATCGACAGGTCGGATACCGGCAGTACTTC
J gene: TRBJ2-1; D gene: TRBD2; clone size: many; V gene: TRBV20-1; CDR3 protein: CSARLAGSNEQFF; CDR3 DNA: TGCAGTGCTCGACTAGCGGGAAGCAATGAGCAGTTCTTC
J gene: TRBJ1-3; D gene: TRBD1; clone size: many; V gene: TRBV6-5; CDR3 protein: CASRQGTSGNTIYF; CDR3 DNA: TGTGCCAGCCGACAGGGAACCTCTGGAAACACCATATATTTT
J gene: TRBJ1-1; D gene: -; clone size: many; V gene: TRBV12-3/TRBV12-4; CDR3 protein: CASTAFFAGLGTEAFF; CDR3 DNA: TGTGCCAGCACCGCCTTCTTTGCGGGGCTGGGCACTGAAGCTTTCTTT
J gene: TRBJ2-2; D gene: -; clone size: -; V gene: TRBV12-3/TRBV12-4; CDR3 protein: CASSSRDTGELFF; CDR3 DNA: TGTGCCAGCAGTTCGCGAGACACCGGGGAGCTGTTTTTT
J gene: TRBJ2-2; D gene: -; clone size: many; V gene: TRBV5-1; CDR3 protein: CASRSSLGTGELFF; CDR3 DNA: TGCGCCAGCAGGTCTAGCCTCGGCACCGGGGAGCTGTTTTTT
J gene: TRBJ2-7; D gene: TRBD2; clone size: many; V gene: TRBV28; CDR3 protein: CASSPIPRLAGPYYEQYF; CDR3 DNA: TGTGCCAGCAGTCCGATACCCAGACTAGCGGGCCCCTACTACGAGCAGTACTTC
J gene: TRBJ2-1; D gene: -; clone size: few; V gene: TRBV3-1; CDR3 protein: CASSQVGWGKFF; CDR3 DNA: TGTGCCAGCAGCCAAGTTGGCTGGGGGAAGTTCTTC